The clone carrying this T cell receptor beta chain was detected ten times or more. It was with unique molecular identifiers that the TCRbeta library was prepared. Via MiXCR, TCRdb re-called the PCR reads, giving one row per CDR3 protein. The sample includes about 200,000 distinct CDR3 sequences, roughly 15% of them seen just once. These data are taken from a study of T-cell reconstitution after alpha-beta-depleted transplantation in children. The CDR3 is 16 amino acids. The germline V gene encodes CDR1 LGHNA and CDR2 YNFKEQ. V lost 0 bases to trimming and J lost 6 bases, with 14 bases between them. The chain recombines TRBV4-2 with TRBJ2-2, with D perhaps assigned TRBD1 or TRBD2 (6 bases each). The material was PBMCs from the stem cell graft donor, obtained from the stem cell graft. This clonotype originated in a human donor who donated a stem cell graft to a child with acute lymphoblastic leukemia. The CDR3 is CASSQDGGRVAGELFF. For the CDR3, the DNA is TGTGCCAGCAGCCAAGATGGGGGGCGCGTAGCCGGGGAGCTGTTTTTT.